One sample yielded the 21 T cell receptor beta chains listed below, sequenced in a study of T-cell memory formation after mild COVID-19. TCRdb reprocessed the 5' RACE reads via MiXCR and lists one record per CDR3 protein. The sample comprises 550,000 to 600,000 distinct CDR3 sequences, approximately 15% of which are singletons, and just over 8% rests with the top ten. Sequencing used PBMCs or a T cell subset sorted from them (not recorded which). These receptors were collected from an adult woman who had mild COVID-19 (a few samples of this study predate the infection). Cell type and time point are not known.

Only one count was recorded for this clonotype. V usage is TRBV12-3 or TRBV12-4 and J usage is TRBJ1-2; D not certain. The V end was cut by 0 bases, the J end by 4 bases, with 12 bases between. The length of the CDR3 is 15 residues. For the CDR3, the DNA is TGTGCCAGCAGTTTAGCTCGTGGGCCTCTCTATGGCTACACCTTC. Protein: CASSLARGPLYGYTF.

The chain joins TRBV7-9 to TRBJ2-1; weak D call: TRBD1 (6 bases). There are 15 residues in the CDR3. Trimming cost V 2 bases and J 7 bases, with 15 bases left between them. Germline values: CDR1 SEHNR, CDR2 FQNEAQ (reference sequence). CDR3 amino acids: CASSLPPSGTNEQFF. Here the CDR3 DNA reads TGTGCCAGCAGCTTACCTCCCTCAGGGACAAATGAGCAGTTCTTC. Full variable domain (outside the CDR3, taken from reference TRBV7-9 and TRBJ2-1): DTGVSQNPRHKITKRGQNVTFRCDPISEHNRLYWYRQTLGQGPEFLTYFQNEAQLEKSRLLSDRFSAERPKGSFSTLEIQRTEQGDSAMYLCASSLPPSGTNEQFFGPGTRLTVL.

The chain recombines TRBV5-1 with TRBJ2-2, with D perhaps TRBD2 (6 bases). Trimming stripped 4 bases from V and 3 bases from J, with 13 bases between. The length of the CDR3 is 15 residues. CDR1 SGHRS and CDR2 YFSETQ come from the germline V gene. The CDR3 sequence: CASSPGTLHTGELFF. The CDR3 region has the DNA TGCGCCAGCAGCCCCGGGACTCTCCACACCGGGGAGCTGTTTTTT.

The V call is TRBV7-2, the J call TRBJ1-2, with a tentative D call TRBD1 (6 bases). The CDR3 contains 18 residues. The germline V gene has CDR1 SGHTA and CDR2 FQGNSA. V was cut by 2 bases and J by 2 bases, with 21 bases left in between. The CDR3 DNA sequence: TGTGCCAGCAGCTTAAACTCAGGGACATATGGCCGGAACTATGGCTACACCTTC. Translation: CASSLNSGTYGRNYGYTF.

The chain joins TRBV12-3 or TRBV12-4 to TRBJ1-3; 10 nucleotides match TRBD1. V was pared by 0 bases and J by 8 bases, with 7 bases of the junction left unmatched. The CDR3 has 16 amino acids. As DNA, the CDR3 is TGTGCCAGCAGTTTAGCGACCGGGACAGGGGTACACACCATATATTTT. This sequence encodes CASSLATGTGVHTIYF.

This clonotype was counted a few times. The genes are TRBV7-2 and TRBJ1-6; TRBD1 matches 11 bases. Germline V gene data show CDR1 as SGHTA and CDR2 as FQGNSA. Trimming removed 3 bases from V and 7 bases from J; junction bases left unmatched: 8. The CDR3 contains 17 residues. In DNA form, the CDR3 reads TGTGCCAGCAGCTTCCGGGACAGGGGGTTGTTGAATTCACCCCTCCACTTT. Translated: CASSFRDRGLLNSPLHF.

The sample holds a few counts of this clonotype. CDR3: CASSQGGDLRETQYF. For the CDR3, the DNA is TGTGCCAGCAGCCAAGGGGGGGACTTGAGGGAGACCCAGTACTTC. The chain uses TRBV4-2 and TRBJ2-5; D is possibly TRBD2 (6 bases). Between the trimmed V and J ends, which lost 1 base and 5 bases, there was a span of 14 bases. Germline V lookup: CDR1 LGHNA, CDR2 YNFKEQ. This CDR3 region has 15 residues.

The CDR3 sequence is CASSVSSGAETYEQYF. The CDR3 DNA sequence: TGTGCCAGCAGCGTGTCTAGCGGGGCCGAAACCTACGAGCAGTACTTC. The rearrangement uses TRBV9 and TRBJ2-7, with 9 bases identical to TRBD2. The CDR3 has 16 residues. The germline V gene has CDR1 SGDLS and CDR2 YYNGEE. J gave up 2 bases and V 2 bases, and 8 bases lay outside the gene matches.

V usage is TRBV6-5 and J usage is TRBJ1-1; D gene uncertain. Trimming shortened V by 2 bases and J by 5 bases, and 9 bases separated the two germline ends. The CDR3 contains 13 residues. Germline V gene lookup returns CDR1 MNHEY and CDR2 SVGAGI. CDR3 loop: CASSYGPQTEAFF. The DNA of the CDR3 is TGTGCCAGCAGTTACGGGCCCCAGACTGAAGCTTTCTTT.

This clonotype came up many times. The chain joins TRBV20-1 to TRBJ2-7, with TRBD2 identical over 7 bases. V lost 3 bases to trimming and J lost 6 bases; unmatched junction nucleotides: 11. CDR1 and CDR2 from the germline V gene are DFQATT and SNEGSKA (reference sequence). The CDR3 consists of 14 residues. The CDR3 is CSASPGLGRGEQYF. In DNA, the CDR3 is TGCAGTGCTAGTCCAGGACTAGGTCGAGGCGAGCAGTACTTC.

This clonotype came up many times. The chain employs TRBV12-3 or TRBV12-4 and TRBJ2-2; D is uncertain. V lost 3 bases, J lost 7 bases, and 9 bases lay in between. There are 13 residues in the CDR3. In DNA form, the CDR3 reads TGTGCCAGCAGTTTCGTCAACGGCGGGGAGCTGTTTTTT. The encoded protein is CASSFVNGGELFF.

The sample holds a few counts of this clonotype. V usage is TRBV4-1 and J usage is TRBJ2-1; D is uncertain. Trimming left V 6 bases short and J 8 bases short, with 11 bases between. Germline lookup yields CDR1 MGHRA and CDR2 YSYEKL. The CDR3 length is 12 residues. The CDR3, as DNA: TGCGCCAGCAGTTGGAGTCGGGATGAGCAGTTCTTC. Its translation: CASSWSRDEQFF.

The chain is built from TRBV3-1 and TRBJ1-2, with 7 bases lining up with TRBD1. Germline V CDR1 and CDR2: LGHDT, YNNKEL (reference sequence). Unmatched junction bases numbered 6, after V lost 4 bases and J lost 1 base. The CDR3 spans 15 residues. The CDR3 DNA follows: TGTGCCAGCAGCCCGCTCGGGACAGTTAACTATGGCTACACCTTC. This translates into CASSPLGTVNYGYTF.

There are a few counts of this clonotype. CDR3 DNA sequence: TGCGCCAGCAGCGGGACTAGCGGGAGAAAGGAGACCCAGTACTTC. Encoded protein: CASSGTSGRKETQYF. The genes are TRBV5-1 and TRBJ2-5; TRBD2 matches at 14 bases. Germline CDR1 SGHRS, CDR2 YFSETQ. After removal of 4 bases from V and 5 bases from J, the junction contained 4 bases not matched to a gene. The CDR3 totals 15 residues.

In its sample, this clonotype was seen a few times. The chain combines TRBV20-1 with TRBJ2-3; 12 bases are shared with TRBD2. The germline V gene encodes CDR1 DFQATT and CDR2 SNEGSKA (reference sequence). The CDR3 is made up of 16 amino acids. V shed 3 bases and J 5 bases; nucleotides not matched to a gene: 9. The CDR3 is CSASGPSGGARDTQYF. The DNA for the CDR3 is TGCAGTGCTAGTGGGCCTAGCGGGGGGGCACGAGATACGCAGTATTTT.

This clonotype was counted only a few times. V and J are TRBV7-3 and TRBJ1-2, with D uncertain. Germline loops: CDR1 SGHTA, CDR2 FQGTGA. The CDR3 totals 15 residues. The V gene lost 2 bases and the J gene lost 6 bases, with 16 bases spanning the gap. The CDR3 nucleotides are TGTGCCAGCAGCTTAGAAGGGATCGGTGGTAATGGCTACACCTTC. Translation gives CASSLEGIGGNGYTF.

This sequence joins TRBV15 and TRBJ2-2; D is ambiguous. There are 15 residues in the CDR3. From germline, CDR1 is LNHNV and CDR2 YYDKDF (reference sequence). Trimming pared 3 bases from V and 0 bases from J, leaving 8 bases between. The CDR3 sequence is CATSSGSANTGELFF. CDR3 bases: TGTGCCACCAGCAGTGGCAGCGCGAACACCGGGGAGCTGTTTTTT.

In nucleotides, the CDR3 is TGTGCCAGCAGCTTAGGGGCTCTAGCGGGGGGCTCCTACAATGAGCAGTTCTTC. As protein: CASSLGALAGGSYNEQFF. The V and J genes are TRBV7-9 and TRBJ2-1; 11 bases align to TRBD2. The CDR3 contains 18 residues. V shed 1 base and J 0 bases; nucleotides not matched to a gene: 5. Per the germline V gene, CDR1 is SEHNR and CDR2 is FQNEAQ (reference sequence).

V usage is TRBV29-1 and J usage is TRBJ1-1; no firm D call. CDR1 is SQVTM, CDR2 ANQGSEA, per germline. V was pared by 0 bases and J by 3 bases, with 14 bases between. The CDR3 is 15 residues long. Written as DNA, the CDR3 is TGCAGCGTTGAAGAACGGTGGCAGCGAGACACTGAAGCTTTCTTT. As protein: CSVEERWQRDTEAFF.

The chain employs TRBV27 and TRBJ2-1; 7 bases map to TRBD1. CDR3 size: 16 residues. V gave up 5 bases and J gave up 4 bases; unmatched junction bases: 11. Germline V gives CDR1 MNHEY, CDR2 SMNVEV (reference sequence). The chain's CDR3 is CASSPGTGALYNEQFF. The CDR3, as DNA: TGTGCCAGCAGTCCGGGTACAGGGGCCCTATACAATGAGCAGTTCTTC.

This clonotype was detected only a few times. The chain employs TRBV4-1 and TRBJ1-2; D is possibly TRBD1 (6 bases). This CDR3 has 15 residues. The V end was cut by 1 base, the J end by 0 bases, with 9 bases between. CDR1 is MGHRA and CDR2 is YSYEKL in the germline V gene. CDR3 protein: CASSQVQGTNYGYTF. In DNA form, the CDR3 reads TGCGCCAGCAGCCAAGTACAGGGTACTAACTATGGCTACACCTTC.